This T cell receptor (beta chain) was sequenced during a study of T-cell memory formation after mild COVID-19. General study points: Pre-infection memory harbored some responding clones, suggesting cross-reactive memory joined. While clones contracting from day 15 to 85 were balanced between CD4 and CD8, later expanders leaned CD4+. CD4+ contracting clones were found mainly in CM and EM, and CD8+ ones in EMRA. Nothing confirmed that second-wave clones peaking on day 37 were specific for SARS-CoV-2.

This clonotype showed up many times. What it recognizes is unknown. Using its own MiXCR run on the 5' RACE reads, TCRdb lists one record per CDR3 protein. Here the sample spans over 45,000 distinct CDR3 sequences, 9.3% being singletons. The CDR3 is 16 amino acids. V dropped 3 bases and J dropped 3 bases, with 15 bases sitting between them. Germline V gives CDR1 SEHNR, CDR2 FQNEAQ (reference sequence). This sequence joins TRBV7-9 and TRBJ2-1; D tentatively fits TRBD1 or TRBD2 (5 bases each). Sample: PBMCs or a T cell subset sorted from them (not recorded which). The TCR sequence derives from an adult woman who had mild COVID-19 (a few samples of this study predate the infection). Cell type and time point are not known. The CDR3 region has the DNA TGTGCCAGCAGCTTCAGGGCCGGGACGGGCTACAATGAGCAGTTCTTC. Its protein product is CASSFRAGTGYNEQFF.